The 15 T cell receptor beta chains below were found in one sample sequenced in a study of blood T cells in healthy people across ages. For the second PCR, which ran for about 6 to 11 cycles, a sample-barcoded 5' primer and a J-beta primer mix were used. A single record per CDR3 protein comes from TCRdb applying MiXCR to the 5' RACE reads. The table records 920,000 or so distinct CDR3 sequences, more than 40% of them present only once. Sequencing was performed on blood. All receptors derive from an older woman in good health.

The chain couples TRBV5-1 to TRBJ2-1; 14 bases match TRBD2. With 0 bases clipped from V and 2 bases from J, the junction kept 10 bases outside the gene matches. CDR1 SGHRS and CDR2 YFSETQ come from the germline V gene. The CDR3 has 20 amino acids. CDR3 sequence (DNA): TGCGCCAGCAGCTTGGCCCTGGGACTAGCGGGAGCATTGACCTACAATGAGCAGTTCTTC. Its protein is CASSLALGLAGALTYNEQFF. Drawing the rest from reference TRBV5-1 and TRBJ2-1, the complete variable domain is KAGVTQTPRYLIKTRGQQVTLSCSPISGHRSVSWYQQTPGQGLQFLFEYFSETQRNKGNFPGRFSGRQFSNSRSEMNVSTLELGDSALYLCASSLALGLAGALTYNEQFFGPGTRLTVL.

This clonotype was seen a handful of times. The V gene is TRBV7-2, the J gene TRBJ2-5, with 7 bases identical to TRBD2. From germline, CDR1 is SGHTA and CDR2 FQGNSA. The CDR3 loop spans 15 amino acids. With V trimmed by 5 bases and J by 11 bases, 17 bases remained unmatched. The CDR3 is CASSPPTAGVGEQYF. As DNA, the CDR3 is TGTGCCAGCAGCCCCCCTACGGCGGGAGTGGGAGAGCAGTACTTC.

The rearrangement uses TRBV2 and TRBJ2-4; D is perhaps TRBD2 (6 bases). With the DNA end fitting TRBJ2-7 better, the J assignment may be wrong. CDR1 SNHLY and CDR2 FYNNEI come from the germline V gene. The CDR3 has 14 residues. The CDR3 spells CAIIGRVDSGEQYF. The DNA for the CDR3 is TGTGCCATCATTGGGCGGGTCGATAGCGGCGAGCAGTACTTC.

This clonotype was recorded a few times. This chain uses TRBV7-3 with TRBJ2-7; D is unresolved. The CDR3 spans 14 residues. V was trimmed by 2 bases and J by 4 bases, leaving 12 bases between them. Germline V gives CDR1 SGHTA, CDR2 FQGTGA. CDR3 sequence: CASSLEPAHYEQYF. The CDR3 DNA sequence: TGTGCCAGCAGCTTAGAACCGGCGCATTACGAGCAGTACTTC.

This clonotype was picked up a small number of times. The chain employs TRBV12-3 or TRBV12-4 and TRBJ1-5, with D tentatively TRBD1 (6 bases). Trimming stripped 4 bases from V and 1 base from J, with 11 bases between. The CDR3 is made up of 15 amino acids. The CDR3: CASSSYGQSNQPQHF. CDR3 DNA sequence: TGTGCCAGCAGTTCCTACGGACAGAGCAATCAGCCCCAGCATTTT.

The chain joins TRBV27 to TRBJ2-1, with TRBD2 matching over 11 bases. The CDR3 runs to 15 residues. Unmatched junction bases numbered 5, after V lost 4 bases and J lost 6 bases. Germline CDR1 reads MNHEY; CDR2 reads SMNVEV (reference sequence). CDR3 sequence: CASSSLAGGINEQFF. For the CDR3, the DNA is TGTGCCAGCAGTTCGTTAGCGGGAGGGATCAATGAGCAGTTCTTC.

The CDR3 region is CASSEDGTWGYTF. The CDR3 bases are TGTGCCAGCAGTGAAGACGGAACGTGGGGCTACACCTTC. The chain couples TRBV6-5 to TRBJ1-2; no clear D gene. CDR1 and CDR2 (germline): MNHEY, SVGAGI. This CDR3 spans 13 amino acids. V gave up 5 bases and J gave up 8 bases, with 15 bases separating them.

The V gene is TRBV11-3, the J gene TRBJ2-5; D uncertain. Germline assignment: CDR1 SGHNT and CDR2 YENEEA. V was pared by 5 bases and J by 5 bases, with 12 bases between. The CDR3 covers 13 residues. The CDR3 sequence is CASSQIFGETQYF. CDR3 in DNA: TGTGCCAGCAGCCAGATCTTTGGGGAGACCCAGTACTTC.

This chain links TRBV9 with TRBJ1-2, with TRBD1 identical over 12 bases. In germline, CDR1 is SGDLS, CDR2 YYNGEE. With V trimmed by 5 bases and J by 7 bases, 9 bases remained unmatched. This CDR3 spans 15 amino acids. The CDR3 region is CASSKPGQGACGYTF. Here the CDR3 DNA reads TGTGCCAGCAGTAAACCGGGACAGGGGGCCTGTGGCTACACCTTC.

The sample holds a few counts of this clonotype. The J gene is TRBJ2-4, the V gene TRBV5-1; D is tentatively TRBD1 or TRBD2 (6 bases each). Germline assignment: CDR1 SGHRS and CDR2 YFSETQ. This CDR3 contains 17 residues. Trimming took 6 bases from V and 2 from J, leaving 21 bases between them. The chain's CDR3 is CASTQGGGFGPKNIQYF. The DNA for the CDR3 is TGCGCCAGCACCCAAGGAGGGGGGTTCGGCCCCAAAAACATTCAGTACTTC. Full variable domain (remainder filled in from reference TRBV5-1 and TRBJ2-4): KAGVTQTPRYLIKTRGQQVTLSCSPISGHRSVSWYQQTPGQGLQFLFEYFSETQRNKGNFPGRFSGRQFSNSRSEMNVSTLELGDSALYLCASTQGGGFGPKNIQYFGAGTRLSVL.

The chain combines TRBV7-9 with TRBJ2-1; 10 positions agree with TRBD2. V was pared by 5 bases and J by 0 bases, with 13 bases of the junction left unmatched. The CDR3 has 19 residues. CDR1 is SEHNR, CDR2 FQNEAQ, per germline (reference sequence). Written as DNA, the CDR3 is TGTGCCAGCAGCCCGCCGACTAGCGGGTCGATGAGCTCCTACAATGAGCAGTTCTTC. Translating gives CASSPPTSGSMSSYNEQFF. Full variable domain (remainder filled in from reference TRBV7-9 and TRBJ2-1): DTGVSQNPRHKITKRGQNVTFRCDPISEHNRLYWYRQTLGQGPEFLTYFQNEAQLEKSRLLSDRFSAERPKGSFSTLEIQRTEQGDSAMYLCASSPPTSGSMSSYNEQFFGPGTRLTVL.

This sequence joins TRBV15 and TRBJ2-5, with a weak D call TRBD2 (6 bases). With 0 bases removed from V and 11 bases from J, the gap between germline ends came to 25 bases. The CDR3 has 17 amino acids. Germline V gene sequence: CDR1 LNHNV, CDR2 YYDKDF (reference sequence). CDR3 sequence reads: CATSRDGLANLINEQYF. In nucleotides, the CDR3 is TGTGCCACCAGCAGAGATGGGCTAGCGAACCTTATAAATGAGCAGTACTTC.

The genes are TRBV10-3 and TRBJ1-2, with D unclear. The CDR3 consists of 15 residues. Between the trimmed V and J ends, which lost 7 bases and 4 bases, there was a span of 19 bases. Per germline, CDR1 ENHRY and CDR2 SYGVKD. This chain's CDR3 is CAINGEAKMGYGYTF. In DNA form, the CDR3 reads TGTGCCATCAATGGTGAGGCAAAGATGGGCTATGGCTACACCTTC.

The rearrangement links TRBV2 to TRBJ2-1; 7 bases fit TRBD1. V shed 8 bases and J 7 bases; nucleotides not matched to a gene: 5. The length of the CDR3 is 12 residues. Germline V gene sequence: CDR1 SNHLY, CDR2 FYNNEI. This CDR3 is CASSTGINEQFF. In nucleotides, the CDR3 is TGTGCCAGCTCGACAGGGATAAATGAGCAGTTCTTC.

The DNA for the CDR3 is TGCAGTGCTAGAGCTAGCGGGGCAAGCTCCTACAATGAGCAGTACTTC. Its protein product is CSARASGASSYNEQYF. This chain uses TRBV20-1 with TRBJ2-1; the match to TRBD2 covers 9 bases. The end of the DNA aligns better with TRBJ2-7, so the J call may be wrong. This CDR3 spans 16 amino acids. In germline, CDR1 is DFQATT, CDR2 SNEGSKA (reference sequence).